This T cell receptor beta chain came from a study of blood T cell repertoires in COVID-19. Study at large: The cDNA or gDNA used as material had been derived from T cells, B-cell-depleted T cells, or PBMCs.

Individuals aged roughly 18 to 95 years were recruited from about two dozen US areas. Self-reported history from a screening survey and questionnaire set each donor's cohort. Produced via immunoSEQ multiplex PCR; TCRdb's table is partial and in-frame only. The sample lists some 200,000 clones; 80% were seen once. The source material was PBMCs or T cells enriched from blood (not recorded which). The TCR originated in a woman between 40 and 50 years old with acute COVID-19.

The CDR3: CASSLGITGGNGYTF. The DNA of the CDR3 is TGTGCCAGCAGCTTAGGGATTACAGGGGGCAATGGCTACACCTTC. V is TRBV11-2 and J is TRBJ1-2; TRBD1 aligns across 9 bases. In germline, CDR1 is SGHAT, CDR2 FQNNGV. V was pared by 1 base and J by 6 bases, with 6 bases of the junction left unmatched. The CDR3 spans 15 residues.